This T cell receptor beta chain was obtained from a study of blood T cells in healthy people across ages. Through a sample-barcoded 5' primer and a J-beta primer mix, a second PCR was run for roughly 7 to 11 cycles. TCRdb called the 5' RACE reads again in MiXCR, with one record for every CDR3 protein. Of about 1.4 million distinct CDR3 sequences listed, around 59% are singletons. This clonotype was recorded only once. Germline V gene data show CDR1 as MNHNS and CDR2 as SASEGT. The CDR3 is made up of 14 amino acids. Trimming removed 11 bases from V and 8 bases from J, with 19 bases in between. The chain joins TRBV6-1 to TRBJ1-6, with D unclear. Material for sequencing was blood. This receptor was identified in a man aged 18 to 30 in good health. The CDR3 sequence: CASGSGVWYSPLHF. In DNA, the CDR3 is TGTGCCTCGGGGTCGGGAGTATGGTATTCACCCCTCCACTTT.